This entry lists 26 T cell receptor beta chains sequenced from one sample in a study of Ad26.COV2.S vaccination and SARS-CoV-2 variants. Libraries were prepared by immunoSEQ multiplex PCR; TCRdb keeps only in-frame clonotypes and omits some of them. The table lists roughly 350,000 clones, about nine tenths of them singletons, with 6.4% in the top ten. Sample treatment: around 19 received Ad26.COV2.S at low or high dose, single or two shots; 5 received placebo; per-sample allocation not given. Sampling was performed 63 days after the first vaccine or placebo injection. Sequenced material: peripheral blood, taken in a trial of Ad26.COV2.S vaccine versus placebo. These receptors originate from a person between 18 and 65 years old who received the Ad26.COV2.S COVID-19 vaccine or a placebo.

The chain combines TRBV21-1 with TRBJ2-3. TRBV21-1 is a known pseudogene. This CDR3 spans 13 amino acids. CDR3 loop: CAPPGASADTQYF. CDR3 coding DNA: TGTGCCCCCCCGGGGGCTAGCGCAGATACGCAGTATTTT.

The genes are TRBV3-1 (or the pseudogene TRBV3-2) and TRBJ2-7; D possibly uses TRBD1 or TRBD2 (5 bases each). This CDR3 has 15 amino acids. The V and J ends lost 2 bases and 3 bases respectively, with 14 bases between them. The germline CDR1 and CDR2 sequences are LGHDT and YNNKEL (reference sequence). The CDR3 DNA sequence: TGTGCCAGCAGCCAACCCGGGACGGTTTTCTACGAGCAGTACTTC. Protein sequence: CASSQPGTVFYEQYF.

In this sample, this clone turned up a few times. The CDR3 is CASNPVGTGDSYEQYF. CDR3 in DNA: TGTGCCAGCAATCCCGTCGGGACAGGAGACTCCTACGAGCAGTACTTC. The V gene is TRBV27, the J gene TRBJ2-7, with TRBD1 matching 8 bases. V lost 7 bases and J lost 0; bases outside the gene matches: 11. This CDR3 comprises 16 residues. Per germline, CDR1 MNHEY and CDR2 SMNVEV (reference sequence).

V and J are TRBV15 and TRBJ1-4; 11 nucleotides line up with TRBD1. Looked up from germline, CDR1 is LNHNV and CDR2 is YYDKDF (reference sequence). V was pared by 5 bases and J by 6 bases, with 5 bases of the junction left unmatched. The CDR3 sequence is 15 residues long. The CDR3 sequence: CATSLPGQGDEKLFF. As DNA, the CDR3 is TGTGCCACCAGCCTACCGGGACAGGGGGATGAAAAACTGTTTTTT.

The rearrangement uses TRBV5-6 and TRBJ2-7; TRBD1 or TRBD2 may be the D gene (5 bases each). The CDR3 is 15 residues long. Germline V CDR1 and CDR2: SGHDT, YYEEEE. V gave up 3 bases and J gave up 3 bases, with 16 bases separating them. The CDR3 sequence is CASSSIRDGNYEQYF. The CDR3 coding sequence is TGTGCCAGCAGCTCGATACGGGACGGGAACTACGAGCAGTACTTC.

The sample holds a few counts of this clone. This rearrangement joins TRBV27 to TRBJ2-7, with D maybe TRBD2 (6 bases). Germline-derived CDR1 and CDR2 are MNHEY and SMNVEV (reference sequence). The CDR3 has 16 amino acids. V lost 8 bases and J lost 0, with 20 bases in between. The CDR3 loop reads CASSSGGGPFSYEQYF. The DNA for the CDR3 is TGTGCCAGCTCAAGCGGAGGAGGGCCGTTCTCCTACGAGCAGTACTTC.

This rearrangement joins TRBV28 to TRBJ2-6; tentative D call: TRBD1 (5 bases). This CDR3 has 13 amino acids. V dropped 4 bases and J dropped 8 bases, with 9 bases sitting between them. From germline, CDR1 is MDHEN and CDR2 SYDVKM. The CDR3 coding sequence is TGTGCCAGCAGTTCAGGGCCCCCCAACGTCCTGACTTTC. Translation: CASSSGPPNVLTF.

A few counts support this clone. The rearrangement joins TRBV4-3 to TRBJ1-1, with TRBD1 as a possible D gene (5 bases). The CDR3 loop spans 16 amino acids. Germline V gene data show CDR1 as LGHNA and CDR2 as YSLEER. V lost 0 bases and J lost 4, with 15 bases in between. The CDR3 coding sequence is TGCGCCAGCAGCCAAGATCTAGTAGAGAGGGGCACTGAAGCTTTCTTT. The encoded protein is CASSQDLVERGTEAFF.

This sequence joins TRBV3-1 (or the pseudogene TRBV3-2) and TRBJ1-3; tentative D call: TRBD1 (6 bases). This CDR3 spans 18 amino acids. Per germline, CDR1 LGHDT and CDR2 YNNKEL (reference sequence). Between the trimmed V and J ends, which lost 1 base and 0 bases, there was a span of 16 bases. CDR3 nucleotide sequence: TGTGCCAGCAGCCAAGTGACGACAGGCAGATACTCTGGAAACACCATATATTTT. Translating gives CASSQVTTGRYSGNTIYF.

The V gene is TRBV6-1, the J gene TRBJ2-2; D unclear. The germline gives CDR1 MNHNS, CDR2 SASEGT. Deletions cut 2 bases from V and 4 bases from J, with 11 bases between. The CDR3 totals 15 residues. CDR3 loop: CASSETPRPTGELFF. CDR3 bases: TGTGCCAGCAGTGAAACACCGAGACCCACCGGGGAGCTGTTTTTT.

The chain carries TRBV5-1 and TRBJ1-1; TRBD1 is a possible D gene (6 bases). CDR3 length: 12 residues. The germline V gene encodes CDR1 SGHRS and CDR2 YFSETQ. Trimming stripped 2 bases from V and 9 bases from J, with 11 bases between. Here the CDR3 reads CASSLPGQKAFF. CDR3 sequence (DNA): TGCGCCAGCAGCTTACCGGGACAAAAAGCTTTCTTT.

This chain links TRBV19 with TRBJ1-2; 8 bases are a match to TRBD1. The CDR3 loop spans 19 amino acids. The germline V gene has CDR1 LNHDA and CDR2 SQIVND (reference sequence). The J segment lost 0 bases and the V segment lost 0 bases, leaving 12 bases of the junction unmatched. The CDR3 reads CASSIEKTGAVTPNYGYTF. The CDR3 nucleotides are TGTGCCAGTAGTATAGAAAAGACAGGGGCAGTAACCCCTAACTATGGCTACACCTTC.

The chain links TRBV10-2 to TRBJ1-2; TRBD1 agrees at 7 bases. Germline CDR1 and CDR2: WSHSY and SAAADI. Losses at the gene ends were 7 bases for V and 0 bases for J; bases not matched to a gene: 14. The CDR3 has 17 residues. The CDR3 protein is CASNSILTGDANYGYTF. DNA for the CDR3: TGCGCCAGCAATTCTATTCTTACAGGGGACGCTAACTATGGCTACACCTTC.

This chain uses TRBV28 with TRBJ1-2, with D possibly being TRBD1 (6 bases). Germline CDR1 reads MDHEN; CDR2 reads SYDVKM. This CDR3 contains 15 residues. Trimming left V 6 bases short and J 4 bases short, with 18 bases between. The CDR3 DNA reads as TGTGCCAGCAGGCCTACAGGGACCTCTGCCTATGGCTACACCTTC. Protein product: CASRPTGTSAYGYTF.

Here the CDR3 DNA reads TGCAGCGTTGAACGACCGCCGAACTACGAGCAGTACTTC. Protein product: CSVERPPNYEQYF. The rearrangement uses TRBV29-1 and TRBJ2-7; no clear D. The germline V gene has CDR1 SQVTM and CDR2 ANQGSEA. V was trimmed by 2 bases and J by 3 bases, leaving 11 bases between them. The CDR3 runs to 13 residues.

V and J are TRBV6-5 and TRBJ1-5; D unresolved. The germline V and J ends were trimmed by 0 bases and 3 bases, with 6 bases remaining between them. CDR1 and CDR2 from the germline V gene are MNHEY and SVGAGI. This CDR3 is 14 amino acids long. CDR3 region: CASSYSGDNQPQHF. DNA of the CDR3: TGTGCCAGCAGTTACTCGGGAGACAATCAGCCCCAGCATTTT.

Turning to this clone: No conserved phenylalanine or tryptophan ends this CDR3, so it is likely a read error. The limits of the CDR3 on the DNA are not certain, so only TCRdb's listed CDR3 is given. This CDR3 reads CASSLTEYSSPSI. This sequence joins TRBV7-3 and TRBJ1-5. Germline V gene lookup returns CDR1 SGHTA and CDR2 FQGTGA. The CDR3 totals 13 residues, both ends included.

V is TRBV2 and J is TRBJ1-1; D not resolved. The CDR3 loop spans 13 amino acids. Germline-derived CDR1 and CDR2 are SNHLY and FYNNEI. Trimming shortened V by 6 bases and J by 6 bases, and 14 bases separated the two germline ends. The CDR3 coding sequence is TGTGCCAGCAGGTATAGGGAAAAGTCTGAAGCTTTCTTT. As protein: CASRYREKSEAFF.

The chain is built from TRBV5-5 and TRBJ2-1, with 11 bases that match TRBD2. Germline V gene data show CDR1 as SGHKS and CDR2 as YYEKEE (reference sequence). This CDR3 is 14 amino acids long. V shed 4 bases, J shed 9 bases, and the junction held 6 bases outside the gene matches. For the CDR3, the DNA is TGTGCCAGCAGCCCGATGGGGACTAGCGGTGAGCAGTTCTTC. This translates into CASSPMGTSGEQFF. Filled out from reference TRBV5-5 and TRBJ2-1, the complete variable domain reads DAGVTQSPTHLIKTRGQQVTLRCSPISGHKSVSWYQQVLGQGPQFIFQYYEKEERGRGNFPDRFSARQFPNYSSELNVNALLLGDSALYLCASSPMGTSGEQFFGPGTRLTVL.

The chain links TRBV24-1 to TRBJ1-5, with D tentatively TRBD1 (5 bases). The germline gives CDR1 KGHDR, CDR2 SFDVKD. The CDR3 covers 15 residues. Trimming removed 0 bases from V and 6 bases from J, with 11 bases in between. CDR3 loop: CATSDLYRGTQPQHF. As DNA, the CDR3 is TGTGCCACCAGTGATTTGTATCGGGGGACTCAGCCCCAGCATTTT.

This clone was picked up many times. The J gene is TRBJ2-7, the V gene TRBV6-5; D is unresolved. Deletions cut 6 bases from V and 1 base from J, with 16 bases between. CDR1 MNHEY and CDR2 SVGAGI come from the germline V gene. The CDR3 runs to 15 residues. The CDR3 sequence is CASSIGGEGSYEQYF. CDR3 coding DNA: TGTGCCAGCAGCATAGGTGGTGAAGGATCCTACGAGCAGTACTTC.

The chain joins TRBV4-3 to TRBJ1-1; 8 bases agree with TRBD1. Per germline, CDR1 LGHNA and CDR2 YSLEER. Trimming at V came to 1 base and at J to 3 bases, leaving 4 bases not matched to a gene. The CDR3 loop spans 15 amino acids. The CDR3 DNA follows: TGCGCCAGCAGCCAAGGGACAGGGAGGTACACTGAAGCTTTCTTT. This gives the protein CASSQGTGRYTEAFF.

The chain links TRBV11-3 to TRBJ2-2; 10 bases are a match to TRBD2. Germline trimming cut 4 bases from V and 5 bases from J; bases unmatched to any gene: 7. Germline CDR1 reads SGHNT; CDR2 reads YENEEA. The CDR3 length is 16 residues. CDR3 bases: TGTGCCAGCAGCTCCTTAGCGGGAGGCAGGACCGGGGAGCTGTTTTTT. Amino acids: CASSSLAGGRTGELFF.

V and J are TRBV19 and TRBJ2-1; possibly TRBD2 for D (6 bases). The CDR3 has 14 amino acids. Germline loops: CDR1 LNHDA, CDR2 SQIVND (reference sequence). The V end was cut by 6 bases, the J end by 6 bases, with 15 bases between. The CDR3 nucleotides are TGTGCCAGTAGGTCGGGGGTGTGGGTCAATGAGCAGTTCTTC. Amino acids: CASRSGVWVNEQFF.

This clone was picked up one time. This rearrangement joins TRBV12-5 to TRBJ2-5; 8 positions agree with TRBD1. J lost 5 bases, V lost 1 base, and 6 bases had no gene match. Germline CDR1 LGHNT, CDR2 FRNRAP. This CDR3 has 15 amino acids. The CDR3 nucleotides are TGTGCTAGTGGTTTGGGTCAGGGGGCGCGGGAGACCCAGTACTTC. Translated, it gives CASGLGQGARETQYF.

The chain uses TRBV5-4 and TRBJ1-4, with D perhaps matching TRBD1 (5 bases). Germline CDR1 is SGHNT and CDR2 is YYREEE (reference sequence). This CDR3 has 14 amino acids. The germline V and J ends were trimmed by 3 bases and 7 bases, with 13 bases remaining between them. The CDR3 sequence is CASSSRQGSEKLFF. The CDR3 region has the DNA TGTGCCAGCAGCTCTCGGCAGGGAAGTGAAAAACTGTTTTTT.